The clone carrying this T cell receptor (beta chain) showed up just a few times. Its antigen is undetermined. At one end, the junction sequence differs from germline, possibly due to a read error. Alongside a J-beta primer mix, a sample-barcoded 5' primer served in a second PCR lasting about 6 to 11 cycles. Each CDR3 protein gets one entry after TCRdb re-called the 5' RACE reads with MiXCR. The table includes about 290,000 distinct CDR3 sequences, roughly 26% detected once. The sample belongs to a study of blood T cells in healthy people across ages. Study results and caveats: Older age went with lower TCR beta diversity per million T cells, in a roughly linear way.

This receptor was obtained from a woman between 65 and 79 years old in good health. Input material: blood.

CDR3 residues: CASSEGRPPHF. Written as DNA, the CDR3 is TGTGCCAGCAGTGAGGGGAGACCCCCCCACTTT. V and J are TRBV6-2 or TRBV6-3 and TRBJ1-6; possible D gene TRBD1, 5 bases. CDR1 is MNHEY, CDR2 SVGEGT, per germline. The CDR3 is made up of 11 amino acids.